Sequencing of this TCR beta chain was carried out in a study of shared clonotypes between healthy human individuals (dated by TCRdb to between 2020 and 2021). The study in broad terms: The cohort comprised two women and a few men aged 18 to 49 years. For each donor, CD4 naive and CD4 memory were each given three plates, CD8 naive was given two plates, and CD8 memory was given one plate. To estimate repertoire size and how much clonotype sharing occurs between individuals, the study deeply sequenced the blood TCR repertoires of five healthy adults. Different laboratories and diverse techniques were used to prepare libraries and sequence TCR repertoires, to increase sequencing depth and limit assay-specific biases. Each donor's leukapheresis produced roughly between roughly 0.85 and 10 billion PBMCs. Study-wide findings and limitations: Even with the large sequencing depth, rarefaction of the sorted-subset datasets indicated that sequencing was incomplete. The genetic and exposure-history diversity represented was limited by the small number of donors. Across four donors, approximately 4.9% of naive CD4, 3.5% of naive CD8, about 2% of memory CD4, and 0.4% of memory CD8 clonotypes were shared. Naive subsets generally had larger estimated clonotype richness than memory subsets. Sampling was restricted to blood, and TCR repertoires in tissues likely differ from the TCR repertoires found in blood. Pairwise subsampling indicated that sequencing depth was expected to affect the degree of clonotype sharing among donors. Higher generation probabilities were observed for clonotypes shared by all four sorted-subset donors than for non-shared clonotypes.

Donors were healthy HIV-negative adults with no recently reported acute infections or vaccinations. Every donor was a Caucasian adult living in Nashville, Tennessee, USA. CD4+ T cells were enriched by magnetic negative selection; naive cells were then positively selected on CD45RA, and the negative fraction formed the memory subset. Blood was collected by leukapheresis, and PBMCs were isolated by Ficoll-Histopaque density gradient centrifugation and then cryopreserved in liquid nitrogen vapor phase. Analytical flow cytometry was used to check the purity and quantity of every magnetically sorted T cell population. Each sorted fraction had its genomic DNA isolated and then quantified by UV absorbance on a Nanodrop 2000c. Per the germline V gene, SGDLS is the CDR1 and YYNGEE is the CDR2. Cut back by 5 bases and 2 bases, the V and J ends lie 13 bases apart. Including the terminal cysteine and phenylalanine, the CDR3 comprises 14 residues. The kept DNA is CDR3 alone, 42 bases in frame from the first base.

Concerning this clone: Its antigen is unknown. Base qualities were left out, and no much larger clone turns up one base away.

TCR CDR3 regions were amplified from genomic DNA by multiplex PCR using the deep immunoSEQ assay. For each cell subset, the extracted genomic DNA was distributed evenly across all wells of several immunoSEQ 96-well plates, and each plate served as one replicate. Each replicate PCR for sorted subsets received about 180 ng genomic DNA, equal to roughly 30,000 T cell genomes. Purified libraries were quantified with a Qubit 3.0 fluorometer, sized on a Bioanalyzer 2100, and re-quantified with the KAPA Library Quantification kit. Every immunoSEQ 96-well plate was sequenced on a dedicated single-read 150-cycle Illumina NextSeq 550 flow cell. Turning to the authors' computational methods: The immunoSEQ output contained only junctional sequences without quality scores, so filtering could not match that applied to full-length reads. Sequences were annotated with PyIR, a Python wrapper for IgBLAST v1.9, and V/J genes and CDR3 were assigned using IMGT germline references. Any read was removed if the V/J assignment was weak (E-value above 1e-6), the CDR3 was missing, or the read contained stop codons, out-of-frame junctions, or ambiguous translated residues. V3J clonotypes were defined as sequences sharing an identical inferred V gene, J gene, and CDR3 amino acid sequence. Percentage overlap between repertoires was calculated by dividing the number of shared unique clonotypes by the size of the smaller repertoire. RTK rarefaction, the Chao1 estimator, and Recon v2.1 estimates of unobserved clonotypes were used to assess repertoire richness. Generation probabilities were computed with OLGA for all TCRbeta clonotypes obtained by the gDNA method from a few donors. Entries here come from immuneACCESS through TCRdb and include only in-frame sequences with V and J called. Some clones fail to appear in such tables; in the studies checked, an unresolved V gene covers under half of the shortfall, and the cause of the remainder is unknown. From that table come the V and J calls and clone size; the DNA was used to work out D and trimming. The sample table lists about 2.4 million clones, approximately 92% of them with a count of one. The ten largest account for around 0.14% of the sample.

This sequence originates from a man between 18 and 29 years old in good health. Sequences were obtained from naive CD4+ T cells sorted from blood. The cell subset or site label on this specimen signifies: CD45RA+ positively selected. The chain is made from TRBV9 and TRBJ1-2; a tentative D call is TRBD1 (6 bases match). The DNA sequence follows: TGTGCCAGCAGTCCGGGACAAGAAAACTATGGCTACACCTTC. Its product reads: CASSPGQENYGYTF.